The source of this T cell receptor (beta chain) is a study of T cells expressing NK-cell markers. Study summary: Eight donors were sequenced, seven testing HCMV-seropositive and one testing seronegative.

The CDR3 consists of 16 residues. Germline CDR1 SGHRS, CDR2 YFSETQ. Following a re-call of the 5' RACE reads, TCRdb has one entry per CDR3 protein and lacks DNA. Seen in this sample are a few hundred thousand distinct CDR3 sequences; the ten most common clones hold over 1.1%. The V gene is TRBV5-1, the J gene TRBJ2-5; TCRdb indicates TRBD2, and absent DNA this call remains unverified. This TCR was recovered from a woman between 45 and 65 years old in good health. The sequencing input was blood T cells: a sorted CD56 or NKG2C T cell subset, CD4+ or CD8+ T cells, or bulk PBMC T cells (not recorded which). This chain's CDR3 is CASTEGAGGPGETQYF. Filled out from reference TRBV5-1 and TRBJ2-5, the complete variable domain reads KAGVTQTPRYLIKTRGQQVTLSCSPISGHRSVSWYQQTPGQGLQFLFEYFSETQRNKGNFPGRFSGRQFSNSRSEMNVSTLELGDSALYLCASTEGAGGPGETQYFGPGTRLLVL.